This T cell receptor beta chain was captured by sequencing in a study of beta chain features in type 1 diabetes (dated by TCRdb to the late 2010s). Regarding the complete study: Mean age, gender distribution, total cell number and subset yield did not differ between patients and healthy donors. Across all samples, roughly 110,000,000 sorted cells were examined, and cell number per subset correlated strongly with RNA yield. In the study, TCRB repertoires of sorted circulating CD4+ T cell subsets from recently diagnosed type 1 diabetes patients were compared with those of matched healthy donors. Naive and central memory subsets were obtained from all 30 or so donors, but regulatory and stem cell-like memory subsets were isolated from only 8 patients and about 8 healthy donors. Overall study outcomes, separate from this receptor: Because cDNA rather than genomic DNA was sequenced, highly expressing activated cells could have been over-represented, although no difference in activation and CD3 levels was found between groups. PCR may preferentially amplify shorter templates, but because patient and control samples were amplified and corrected together, any resulting skew would affect both groups equally. The naive, central memory and regulatory TCRB repertoires appeared to resemble one another more closely among patients than among healthy donors. In all four CD4+ subsets, TCRB CDR3 length was moderately but significantly shorter in type 1 diabetes patients. Only small numbers of individuals were included in the HLA sub-analyses, which left unresolved whether HLA type had any influence on TCRB rearrangement. At VDJ recombination sites, type 1 diabetes patients had fewer insertions and more deleted nucleotides, which implies abnormalities in thymic rearrangement.

All of the isolated RNA was reverse transcribed with the High Capacity cDNA Reverse Transcription Kit, so expressed TCRB transcripts were sequenced. Deep immunoSEQ sequencing was performed on naive, central memory and regulatory T cell samples, with an average of about 3.6 million total reads per sample. After sorted cells were lysed in RLT buffer, RNA was extracted with DNase-treated RNeasy Micro or Mini kits, with the choice depending on cell number. To prevent cross-contamination, every cell subset was processed on its own, while patient and healthy donor samples were processed together. The immunoSEQ multiplex PCR was used to amplify TCRB sequences from cDNA, yielding 87-bp fragments that span the CDR3 region. Sequencing of the amplicons was done on the Illumina HiSeq platform. The authors' pipeline ran thus. Synthetic template baselines were used to correct PCR bias computationally, reads within Hamming distance 2 were collapsed together, and singletons that could not be merged were discarded. Reads were aligned to IMGT to assign V, D and J genes, CDR3 length, and insertions or deletions at six rearrangement sites. Within each subset, clonotype counts were normalized to the number of sorted cells before true diversity and Gini coefficients were calculated with the tcR R package. The overlap coefficient, calculated on TCRB nucleotide sequences, was used to quantify repertoire sharing. As a proxy for the pre-selection repertoire, out-of-frame TCRB sequences from naive cells were analyzed. This is the immuneACCESS table as TCRdb keeps it, with only in-frame sequences that have V and J called. A part of the clones is gone; compared with another copy, unresolved V genes explain less than half, and the rest is unexplained. V, J and clone size reflect that table, while D and trimming were determined from the DNA. The sample data list around 340,000 clones, and roughly 21% of these were observed just once. Roughly 0.045% of the sample is taken by the ten largest.

From each donor, a single peripheral blood sample of about 100 mL on average was drawn into heparinised tubes. Using a panel that included CD45RO, CCR7, CD25, CD127, CD95 and CD27, naive, central memory, regulatory and stem cell-like memory CD4+ T cells were sorted on a BD FACSAria II. Every sorted population had a purity above 95%. PBMCs were separated immediately by Lymphoprep density gradient centrifugation and were stained directly, without being cultured. So that batch effects would be minimized, each experiment stained and sorted samples in pairs, pairing one healthy donor with one patient. A remark on this clone: There is no known antigen for this receptor. One base away there is no much larger clone; base qualities are not given.

Specimen: naive CD4+ T cells from blood. In light of the paper, this sample's cell subset or site label describes: true naive CD4+ T cells. The TCR originated in a woman younger than 30 in good health.

CDR3 sequence: CASSQEVLARQETQYF. The nucleotides read TGCGCCAGCAGCCAAGAAGTACTAGCGAGACAAGAGACCCAGTACTTC. Rearrangement joined TRBV4-1 to TRBJ2-5; 7 central nucleotides agree with TRBD2. CDR1 and CDR2 were assigned from the germline V gene as MGHRA and YSYEKL. At the junction V is shortened by 0 bases and J by 2 bases; bases outside the gene matches: 6. The CDR3, cysteine through phenylalanine, is 16 amino acids long. Just CDR3 DNA is preserved here, 48 bases in frame from base 1.